The next 13 T cell receptor beta chains were all read from a single sample in a study of somatic mutations in cytotoxic T cells in rheumatoid arthritis. Some clones are missing from TCRdb's copy, which holds only in-frame ones; the method was immunoSEQ multiplex PCR. The sample holds several thousand clones, approximately 82% seen once. Material for sequencing was CD8+ T cells sorted from blood. All receptors derive from a woman between 45 and 65 years old with rheumatoid arthritis.

This clone has a handful of counts. The J gene is TRBJ2-3, the V gene TRBV5-1; D gene unclear. The germline gives CDR1 SGHRS, CDR2 YFSETQ. The length of the CDR3 is 16 residues. Deletions cut 0 bases from V and 2 bases from J, with 13 bases between. The CDR3 reads CASSLDVYTDTDTQYF. The CDR3 nucleotides are TGCGCCAGCAGCTTGGACGTCTATACCGACACAGATACGCAGTATTTT.

V is TRBV27 and J is TRBJ2-7, with 8 bases fitting TRBD2. The closer fit of TRBJ2-1 to the DNA end suggests the J call may be wrong. The germline V gene encodes CDR1 MNHEY and CDR2 SMNVEV (reference sequence). The CDR3 covers 14 residues. As DNA, the CDR3 is TGTGCCAGCAGTTCTGGGACTAGATTCATTGAGCAGTTCTTC. This encodes CASSSGTRFIEQFF.

This chain joins TRBV15 and TRBJ2-7, with D maybe TRBD1 (6 bases). CDR3 length equals 18 residues. Germline CDR1 is LNHNV and CDR2 is YYDKDF (reference sequence). Trimming removed 3 bases at V and 1 base at J, with 22 bases between. The CDR3: CATSRWGFGQTKSYEQYF. CDR3 bases: TGTGCCACCAGCAGGTGGGGTTTCGGACAGACCAAATCCTACGAGCAGTACTTC.

This clone has just one count. This chain joins TRBV15 and TRBJ2-2; unclear D gene. The CDR3 loop spans 15 amino acids. Looked up from germline, CDR1 is LNHNV and CDR2 is YYDKDF (reference sequence). V dropped 0 bases and J dropped 1 base, with 6 bases sitting between them. CDR3 DNA: TGTGCCACCAGCAGAGATAGTCTGAACACCGGGGAGCTGTTTTTT. It encodes CATSRDSLNTGELFF.

This chain uses TRBV2 with TRBJ2-5; 10 positions match TRBD2. This CDR3 contains 16 residues. V was clipped by 4 bases and J by 2 bases; unmatched bases: 7. Germline CDR1 reads SNHLY; CDR2 reads FYNNEI. CDR3 in DNA: TGTGCCAGCAGTGCTGGACTAGCGGTTAATCAAGAGACCCAGTACTTC. Protein product: CASSAGLAVNQETQYF.

The chain is built from TRBV7-9 and TRBJ1-1; TRBD1 matches at 8 bases. V shed 5 bases and J 4 bases; nucleotides not matched to a gene: 3. The germline V gene has CDR1 SEHNR and CDR2 FQNEAQ (reference sequence). The CDR3 runs 13 residues. As DNA, the CDR3 is TGTGCCAGCAGCCAAGGACAGGGCACTGAAGCTTTCTTT. Its translation is CASSQGQGTEAFF.

V and J are TRBV27 and TRBJ2-7; D remains unclear. V was pared by 8 bases and J by 0 bases, with 11 bases between. The CDR3 extends over 13 amino acids. CDR1 is MNHEY and CDR2 is SMNVEV in the germline V gene (reference sequence). CDR3 sequence reads: CASRTSSSYEQYF. As DNA, the CDR3 is TGTGCCAGCCGAACCTCGAGCTCCTACGAGCAGTACTTC.

CDR3 in DNA: TGTGCCAGCAACAAACGACTAGGTACCTACAATGAGCAGTTCTTC. This translates into CASNKRLGTYNEQFF. The rearrangement joins TRBV5-6 to TRBJ2-1, with a possible D match to TRBD2 (6 bases). V dropped 6 bases and J dropped 2 bases, with 15 bases sitting between them. CDR3 length equals 15 residues. Germline values: CDR1 SGHDT, CDR2 YYEEEE.

CDR3 sequence reads: CASTPWASNSYEQYF. The CDR3 DNA is TGTGCCAGCACCCCTTGGGCGTCGAACTCCTACGAGCAGTACTTC. The chain recombines TRBV6-5 with TRBJ2-7, with D hard to call. The V gene's germline CDR1 is MNHEY and CDR2 SVGAGI. V lost 7 bases, J lost 0 bases, and 16 bases lay in between. The CDR3 is made up of 15 amino acids.

The genes are TRBV5-1 and TRBJ2-1, with TRBD2 matching 7 bases. This CDR3 contains 15 residues. Germline V gives CDR1 SGHRS, CDR2 YFSETQ. The V and J ends lost 1 base and 6 bases, in that order; junction bases with no gene match: 7. CDR3: CASSLRGEGINEQFF. Here the CDR3 DNA reads TGCGCCAGCAGCTTGCGCGGGGAGGGAATCAATGAGCAGTTCTTC.

V gene TRBV6-5 combines with J gene TRBJ1-1; D gene uncertain. Germline CDR1 is MNHEY and CDR2 is SVGAGI. V lost 2 bases to trimming and J lost 4 bases, with 14 bases between them. The CDR3 sequence is 15 residues long. CDR3 sequence: CASSYSASGGTEAFF. CDR3 in DNA: TGTGCCAGCAGTTACAGTGCATCGGGAGGCACTGAAGCTTTCTTT.

This clone came up a few times. This chain joins TRBV19 and TRBJ2-7, with 7 bases fitting TRBD2. The CDR3 is made up of 15 amino acids. The germline CDR1 and CDR2 sequences are LNHDA and SQIVND (reference sequence). The V segment lost 3 bases and the J segment 5 bases; nucleotides outside the gene matches: 10. CDR3 coding DNA: TGTGCCAGTAGTATGAAAAACGGGAGGTACCACGAGCAGTACTTC. Translating it yields CASSMKNGRYHEQYF.

The V gene is TRBV6-4, the J gene TRBJ2-3, with D possibly matching TRBD2 (5 bases). Germline CDR1 and CDR2: MRHNA and SNTAGT. V was pared by 3 bases and J by 4 bases, with 11 bases between. CDR3 length equals 14 residues. The CDR3 here is CASSEGSGSDTQYF. DNA for the CDR3: TGTGCCAGCAGTGAGGGGTCGGGGTCAGATACGCAGTATTTT.